These T cell receptor beta chains were read from a single sample in a study of blood T cell repertoires in COVID-19. TCRdb's copy holds only in-frame clones and misses some; the assay was immunoSEQ multiplex PCR. The sample records some 200,000 clones, roughly 84% being singletons. Sequencing input: peripheral blood. The receptors come from a woman older than 75 with COVID-19, enrolled during active disease. The CDR3 runs from the conserved cysteine through the conserved F or W. A D gene is named only where the DNA matches it firmly. Only some rows state a clone size, as once, few, many or a class for expanded clones.

length: 14; size: .; V: TRBV5-1; J: TRBJ2-7; D: TRBD2; DNA: TGCGCCAGCAGCTTAACTAGCGGGGGTTACGAGCAGTACTTC; CDR3: CASSLTSGGYEQYF
length: 14; size: .; V: TRBV7-2; J: TRBJ1-1; D: TRBD1; DNA: TGTGCCAGCAGCACCTTAGGGGGCCGGACTGAAGCTTTCTTT; CDR3: CASSTLGGRTEAFF
length: 14; size: .; V: TRBV28; J: TRBJ2-7; D: TRBD1; DNA: TGTGCCAGCCTCGACAGGGGGTTACTGGGCGAGCAGTACTTC; CDR3: CASLDRGLLGEQYF
length: 14; size: few; V: TRBV5-5; J: TRBJ1-2; D: .; DNA: TGTGCCAGCAGCTTGGCCGGGGTTAACTATGGCTACACCTTC; CDR3: CASSLAGVNYGYTF
length: 17; size: .; V: TRBV4-2; J: TRBJ2-1; D: TRBD2; DNA: TGTGCCAGCAGCCCCGTGGGACTAGCGGGGGGGGACGGTGAGCAGTTCTTC; CDR3: CASSPVGLAGGDGEQFF
length: 17; size: .; V: TRBV13; J: TRBJ2-7; D: TRBD2; DNA: TGTGCCAGCCGTCGCTCGGGGACTAGCGGGGGGTTGGGCGAGCAGTACTTC; CDR3: CASRRSGTSGGLGEQYF
length: 12; size: .; V: TRBV7-8; J: TRBJ1-3; D: .; DNA: TGTGCCAGCAGTATAGATTCAAACACCATATATTTT; CDR3: CASSIDSNTIYF
length: 16; size: .; V: TRBV5-4; J: TRBJ2-5; D: TRBD2; DNA: TGTGCCAGCAGCCCGACTAGCGGGGGCCGTCAAGAGACCCAGTACTTC; CDR3: CASSPTSGGRQETQYF
length: 13; size: once; V: TRBV7-2; J: TRBJ1-2; D: .; DNA: TGTGCCAGCAGCTTGGGGGAACAGGGAGGCTACACCTTC; CDR3: CASSLGEQGGYTF
length: 14; size: once; V: TRBV5-1; J: TRBJ2-7; D: .; DNA: TGCGCCAGCAGCTTGGGAGTACCCTCCTACGAGCAGTACTTC; CDR3: CASSLGVPSYEQYF
length: 13; size: .; V: TRBV12-3/TRBV12-4; J: TRBJ2-2; D: .; DNA: TGTGCCAGCAGTTTTTCCCCTCTCGGGGAGCTGTTTTTT; CDR3: CASSFSPLGELFF
length: 15; size: .; V: TRBV6-6; J: TRBJ2-2; D: TRBD1; DNA: TGTGCCAGCAGTTACTCGAGGGGGCAAACCGGGGAGCTGTTTTTT; CDR3: CASSYSRGQTGELFF
length: 15; size: .; V: TRBV19; J: TRBJ2-1; D: .; DNA: TGTGCCAGTAGTATAGTGGGAGCCCCCTACAATGAGCAGTTCTTC; CDR3: CASSIVGAPYNEQFF
length: 14; size: .; V: TRBV5-1; J: TRBJ2-5; D: .; DNA: TGCGCCAGCAGCTTGGGGACAATCCAAGAGACCCAGTACTTC; CDR3: CASSLGTIQETQYF
length: 14; size: .; V: TRBV10-2; J: TRBJ1-5; D: .; DNA: TGCGCCAGCGCCGCCGGACAGTACAATCAGCCCCAGCATTTT; CDR3: CASAAGQYNQPQHF
length: 15; size: .; V: TRBV5-1; J: TRBJ1-6; D: TRBD1; DNA: TGCGCCAGCAGATACGGGACAGGGGATAATTCACCCCTCCACTTT; CDR3: CASRYGTGDNSPLHF
length: 17; size: .; V: TRBV3-1/TRBV3-2; J: TRBJ1-4; D: .; DNA: TGTGCCAGCAGCCGCCGACTGCCTAGGGGGGGCGCGGAAAAACTGTTTTTT; CDR3: CASSRRLPRGGAEKLFF
length: 16; size: .; V: TRBV4-3; J: TRBJ1-2; D: TRBD1; DNA: TGCGCCAGCAGCCAAGGTACAGGGGGCCCAGCCGGTGGCTACACCTTC; CDR3: CASSQGTGGPAGGYTF
length: 16; size: .; V: TRBV11-3; J: TRBJ2-3; D: TRBD1; DNA: TGTGCCAGCAGCCCAGCCGGGGACAGGGGATTGGATACGCAGTATTTT; CDR3: CASSPAGDRGLDTQYF
length: 15; size: .; V: TRBV7-2; J: TRBJ2-1; D: .; DNA: TGTGCCAGCAGCTTGGCGGTTAGCTCCTACAATGAGCAGTTCTTC; CDR3: CASSLAVSSYNEQFF
length: 16; size: once; V: TRBV4-3; J: TRBJ2-7; D: TRBD1; DNA: TGCGCCAGCAGCCGAGGAATCTCGGACAGGGTCGACGAGCAGTACTTC; CDR3: CASSRGISDRVDEQYF
length: 12; size: .; V: TRBV6-5; J: TRBJ2-2; D: .; DNA: TGTGCCAGCCAGCGGGACACCGGGGAGCTGTTTTTT; CDR3: CASQRDTGELFF
length: 15; size: .; V: TRBV5-4; J: TRBJ1-2; D: .; DNA: TGTGCCAGCAGCTTGCGGCAGGGTGGCCCCTATGGCTACACCTTC; CDR3: CASSLRQGGPYGYTF
length: 16; size: .; V: TRBV5-4; J: TRBJ2-5; D: TRBD2; DNA: TGTGCCAGCAGCCGCCTGGCTAGCGGGGGGAAAGAGACCCAGTACTTC; CDR3: CASSRLASGGKETQYF
length: 10; size: few; V: TRBV29-1; J: TRBJ2-2; D: .; DNA: TGCAGCGCTTTATCCGGGGAGCTGTTTTTT; CDR3: CSALSGELFF
length: 16; size: .; V: TRBV19; J: TRBJ1-5; D: .; DNA: TGTGCCAGTAAGGAGGGTTCTAACATGGGCAATCAGCCCCAGCATTTT; CDR3: CASKEGSNMGNQPQHF